This T cell receptor (beta chain) was profiled in a study of T cells in Graves' hyperthyroidism and ophthalmopathy (dated by TCRdb to between 2018 and 2021). The study in broad terms: Peripheral blood was sampled at the time of initial diagnosis, prior to any treatment. The study also compared thyroid tissue and blood T-cell repertoires from roughly 6 Graves' hyperthyroidism patients. The roughly 94 discovery patients were randomly split 7:3 into training and test sets. The paper reports TCR Vbeta CDR3 sequencing of some 140 peripheral blood samples: some 41 ophthalmopathy, about 75 hyperthyroidism and approximately 17 progressor patients. After blood sampling, hyperthyroidism patients were treated with methimazole at a starting dose of 30 mg daily, and ophthalmopathy patients were treated with high-dose intravenous methylprednisolone. TCR V-J signatures able to tell the groups apart were searched for in a discovery cohort of around 95 patients, of whom about 40 had Graves' ophthalmopathy and about 55 had stable Graves' hyperthyroidism. Prospective prediction of ophthalmopathy was tested in an independent validation cohort of approximately 19 hyperthyroidism patients and 15 to 17 patients who later progressed to ophthalmopathy.

In the ophthalmopathy patients, disease was moderately to severely active, with a Clinical Activity Score of 3 or more, a NOSPECS grade of 4 or more, and a duration of less than 3 months. Any patient with an uncontrolled infection, another autoimmune disease, pregnancy or lactation was excluded. Diagnoses relied on clinical symptoms, serum thyroxine and TRAb, thyroid ultrasound and orbital computed tomography. PBMCs were isolated from approximately 10 ml of fresh peripheral blood by Ficoll-Paque density gradient centrifugation. Total RNA was extracted using Trizol reagent, and RNA quality was assessed on an Agilent 2100 Bioanalyzer. The TCR beta CDR3 regions were amplified from the RNA transcripts. For the first round of RT-PCR on the TCR CDR3, the HTBI primer set was used together with the Qiagen OneStep RT-PCR kit. Libraries were constructed in a second round of multiplex PCR, after which size selection and purification were carried out. The libraries were sequenced on an Illumina HiSeq2000 using paired-end 100 bp reads. The authors processed their data as follows. SOAPnuke was used to process the raw data, with reads discarded if the reads contained adapters or uncalled bases, had a mean Phred below 15, or lacked an exact constant-primer or identifier match. High-quality paired reads were merged with COPE v1.2.5, and unique nucleotide sequences were defined as clonotypes. MiTCR v1.1 was used to align the clonotypes against IMGT TRBV, TRBD and TRBJ reference segments. The analysis included only V-J combinations with a frequency above 0.0001, which together covered 99.2% of the repertoires. A TCS score was defined as the ratio of F50 (clonal expansion) to E x V (chaos), with BLOSUM62-based TCRdist applied between CDR3 peptides within each V-J. Welch's t-statistics and random forest reduced fewer than 600 V-J features to fewer than 15, which were used in a naive Bayes classifier (R e1071). In-frame beta chains were kept once TCRdb had trimmed the public reads at Q25 with fastp and called clones with MiXCR. CDR3 protein sequences are deduplicated, and each keeps its most common genes and DNA. The V and J calls and clone size are TCRdb's, not the authors'. The sample includes 400,000 or so distinct CDR3 sequences, with about 14% observed a single time. The leading ten clones occupy about 20% of the sample.

V loses 3 bases, J loses 3 bases, and the germline ends lie 13 bases apart. CDR1 is given as SGHDT and CDR2 as YYEEEE, both from the germline V gene. The CDR3 goes from the cysteine to the phenylalanine over 14 residues. Just the 42-base CDR3 DNA is kept, in frame starting at base 1. The investigation overall reported the following: Ophthalmopathy was separated from stable hyperthyroidism by a 13 V-J signature model, with approximately 86% sensitivity and approximately 81% specificity obtained in cross-validation and 80%/75% obtained in testing. Most expanded thyroid clonotypes (frequency above 0.001) were also detected in blood, suggesting blood repertoires may reflect thyroid immune responses. During validation, the model predicted progression to ophthalmopathy a median of approximately 7 months ahead of onset, with 60% to 71% sensitivity and 72% to 80% specificity. No statistical method was used to set the sample size in advance, and investigators knew the group allocation.

This clonotype was observed many times. The specificity of this receptor is unknown. Base qualities are not recorded, but no much larger clone differs from it by a single base. Sequencing was performed on blood. This sequence uses TRBV5-6 and TRBJ2-7; the D gene is possibly TRBD2, with 5 bases matching. This sequence originates from a woman in her twenties or thirties with Graves' ophthalmopathy. The CDR3 here reads CASSWRGYNYEQYF. The nucleotides read TGTGCCAGCAGCTGGAGAGGGTATAACTACGAGCAGTACTTC.